One and the same sample provided the 3 T cell receptor beta chains below, sequenced in a study of shared clonotypes between healthy human individuals. Only in-frame clones appear in the TCRdb table, and some are missing; sequencing was by immunoSEQ multiplex PCR. The sample lists 2 million to 2.5 million clones; just over 90% were seen once. The sequenced material came from naive CD4+ T cells from PBMCs. The subset: CD45RA+ positively selected. These receptors all come from a man aged 18 to 29 in good health. Some clones in this sample may be carry-over from other donors' samples.

V gene TRBV2 combines with J gene TRBJ1-5, with D perhaps matching TRBD1 (5 bases). Germline CDR1 is SNHLY and CDR2 is FYNNEI. The germline V and J ends were trimmed by 5 bases and 5 bases, with 16 bases remaining between them. This CDR3 has 15 residues. The CDR3: CASSRAGTEYQPQHF. Here the CDR3 DNA reads TGTGCCAGCAGTCGGGCCGGGACCGAGTATCAGCCCCAGCATTTT.

J is TRBJ1-6 and V is TRBV28, with 7 bases matching TRBD1. Trimming removed 5 bases from V and 6 bases from J; junction bases left unmatched: 7. This CDR3 is 15 amino acids long. Per the germline V gene, CDR1 is MDHEN and CDR2 is SYDVKM. Here the CDR3 DNA reads TGTGCCAGCAGTCCCAACAGGGGCGGTAATTCACCCCTCCACTTT. It is translated as CASSPNRGGNSPLHF. The full variable domain, its missing parts supplied by reference TRBV28 and TRBJ1-6, is DVKVTQSSRYLVKRTGEKVFLECVQDMDHENMFWYRQDPGLGLRLIYFSYDVKMKEKGDIPEGYSVSREKKERFSLILESASTNQTSMYLCASSPNRGGNSPLHFGNGTRLTVT.

This clone was seen a single time. The rearrangement joins TRBV28 to TRBJ1-1; 9 bases match TRBD1. J lost 5 bases, V lost 6 bases, and 13 bases had no gene match. The CDR3 covers 16 residues. Germline CDR1 and CDR2: MDHEN and SYDVKM. For the CDR3, the DNA is TGTGCCAGCAGCCCACAGGGGGCGAATTTACAGACTGAAGCTTTCTTT. It is translated as CASSPQGANLQTEAFF.